The present T cell receptor beta chain was sequenced within a study of cytomegalovirus exposure and HLA in healthy donors. With regard to this clone: The antigen is undetermined.

Study-wide points: In most subjects, TCR beta sequences reportedly gave accurate predictions of HLA-A and HLA-B alleles. With later analysis, a missense DCLRE1C variant became linked to TCR beta V- and J-gene trimming. Among CMV-associated TCR beta chains, most appeared HLA-restricted in a later analysis. In presence/absence analyses, roughly uniform sequencing depth across donors was assumed.

PCR used 60 Vbeta primers and 13 Jbeta primers. Assay: immunoSEQ multiplex PCR; the TCRdb copy retains only in-frame clones and omits some. The table shows around 120,000 clones, with 65% to 85% occurring only once. V lost 6 bases, J lost 2 bases, and 11 bases stayed unmatched. There are 19 residues in the CDR3. Per germline, CDR1 MNHEY and CDR2 SMNVEV (reference sequence). The chain carries TRBV27 and TRBJ2-3, with TRBD2 matching 16 bases. The sequence derives from a boy between 10 and 17 years old in good health and CMV-seronegative. The sequenced material came from PBMCs. Here the CDR3 DNA reads TGTGCCAGCAGGAAGTCGGGACTAGCGGGAGGGCCTTTCACAGATACGCAGTATTTT. The encoded protein is CASRKSGLAGGPFTDTQYF.